Described below is a single T cell receptor (beta chain) sequence and its context. Generated by immunoSEQ multiplex PCR, the TCRdb table keeps only in-frame clones and is missing some. This table holds about 120,000 clones, more than 75% found once. The sample belongs to a study of T cell responses to AZD1222 COVID-19 vaccine. The TCR originated in an adult who received the AZD1222 COVID-19 vaccine. Sample: peripheral blood, taken 28 days after the second AZD1222 dose.

The CDR3 is CASSLDGLAGASTDTQYF. CDR3 in DNA: TGTGCCAGCAGCTTAGATGGACTAGCGGGGGCTAGCACAGATACGCAGTATTTT. The V call is TRBV7-2, the J call TRBJ2-3; the match to TRBD2 covers 13 bases. Germline V gene sequence: CDR1 SGHTA, CDR2 FQGNSA. The CDR3 covers 18 residues. V lost 1 base, J lost 0 bases, and 4 bases stayed unmatched.